A single sample is the source of the 11 T cell receptor beta chains below, sequenced in a study of blood T cell repertoires in COVID-19. The data were produced by immunoSEQ multiplex PCR, yet TCRdb's version contains in-frame clones alone and is incomplete. The sample comprises around 190,000 clones, about nine tenths of which are singletons, and under 2% rests with the top ten. The sample was peripheral blood. Every receptor here comes from a man younger than 35 who had recovered from COVID-19.

This chain uses TRBV7-9 with TRBJ1-5; D not certain. The V end was cut by 5 bases, the J end by 1 base, with 9 bases between. This CDR3 comprises 14 residues. Per the germline V gene, CDR1 is SEHNR and CDR2 is FQNEAQ (reference sequence). The CDR3: CASSLRESNQPQHF. DNA of the CDR3: TGTGCCAGCAGCCTCCGGGAGAGCAATCAGCCCCAGCATTTT.

V gene TRBV7-6 combines with J gene TRBJ2-1, with TRBD2 matching 7 bases. V lost 4 bases to trimming and J lost 0 bases; unmatched junction nucleotides: 3. CDR1 and CDR2 (germline): SGHVS, FNYEAQ. The CDR3 has 15 amino acids. The CDR3 nucleotides are TGTGCCAGCAGCTCCGGGACTACCTCCTACAATGAGCAGTTCTTC. Protein: CASSSGTTSYNEQFF.

The chain uses TRBV24-1 and TRBJ1-1, with a tentative D call TRBD1 (6 bases). Trimming left V 3 bases short and J 0 bases short, with 10 bases between. There are 15 residues in the CDR3. Germline V lookup: CDR1 KGHDR, CDR2 SFDVKD. This CDR3 reads CATSDTGRLNTEAFF. DNA for the CDR3: TGTGCCACCAGTGATACAGGGCGGCTGAACACTGAAGCTTTCTTT.

The chain joins TRBV2 to TRBJ2-1; 12 nucleotides line up with TRBD2. The CDR3 extends over 16 amino acids. Germline V gene sequence: CDR1 SNHLY, CDR2 FYNNEI. Germline trimming cut 6 bases from V and 4 bases from J; bases unmatched to any gene: 7. The CDR3 region has the DNA TGTGCCAGCAGCGGACTAGCGGGGACACTGTACAATGAGCAGTTCTTC. This translates into CASSGLAGTLYNEQFF.

The V and J genes are TRBV4-3 and TRBJ2-7; 7 nucleotides agree with TRBD1. Unmatched junction bases numbered 4, after V lost 0 bases and J lost 2 bases. This CDR3 has 15 residues. CDR1 is LGHNA and CDR2 is YSLEER in the germline V gene. Written as DNA, the CDR3 is TGCGCCAGCAGCCAAGATAGACAGGGAGCCTACGAGCAGTACTTC. Its translation is CASSQDRQGAYEQYF.

About this clone: At one boundary the junction diverges from the germline segment, which might be a read error. The rearrangement uses TRBV28 and TRBJ2-7, with D unclear. The CDR3 length is 12 residues. CDR1 and CDR2 from the germline V gene are MDHEN and SYDVKM. Here the CDR3 reads CASSQGSLGRLF. The CDR3 DNA is TGTGCCAGCAGCCAAGGTAGCCTCGGCCGTCTCTTC. Based on the CDR3 plus reference TRBV28 and TRBJ2-7, the full variable domain is DVKVTQSSRYLVKRTGEKVFLECVQDMDHENMFWYRQDPGLGLRLIYFSYDVKMKEKGDIPEGYSVSREKKERFSLILESASTNQTSMYLCASSQGSLGRLFGPGTRLTVT.

The CDR3 DNA reads TGTGCCAGCGGGACAGCATCTTACGAGCAGTACTTC. This gives the protein CASGTASYEQYF. This chain uses TRBV6-5 with TRBJ2-7; 7 bases fit TRBD1. Germline V lookup: CDR1 MNHEY, CDR2 SVGAGI. The CDR3 runs 12 residues. V lost 8 bases and J lost 4; bases outside the gene matches: 5.

This sequence joins TRBV19 and TRBJ2-1; D gene uncertain. Germline V CDR1 and CDR2: LNHDA, SQIVND (reference sequence). V was clipped by 1 base and J by 5 bases, with 6 bases between them. The CDR3 is 13 residues long. The CDR3 DNA is TGTGCCAGTAGTATAGGCCAGAACAATGAGCAGTTCTTC. As protein: CASSIGQNNEQFF. The variable domain in full, with the rest retrieved from reference TRBV19 and TRBJ2-1, is DGGITQSPKYLFRKEGQNVTLSCEQNLNHDAMYWYRQDPGQGLRLIYYSQIVNDFQKGDIAEGYSVSREKKESFPLTVTSAQKNPTAFYLCASSIGQNNEQFFGPGTRLTVL.

The gene calls are TRBV29-1 and TRBJ2-1; 12 bases map to TRBD2. The J segment lost 4 bases and the V segment lost 6 bases, leaving 1 base of the junction unmatched. The CDR3 runs to 13 residues. Germline V gives CDR1 SQVTM, CDR2 ANQGSEA. The CDR3 nucleotides read TGCAGCGTCCTAGCGGGAGGGTACAATGAGCAGTTCTTC. Translated: CSVLAGGYNEQFF.

The rearrangement joins TRBV7-2 to TRBJ2-6; 10 bases fit TRBD2. V shed 1 base and J 2 bases; nucleotides not matched to a gene: 8. The germline V gene has CDR1 SGHTA and CDR2 FQGNSA. The CDR3 length is 19 residues. This CDR3 reads CASSLEPLAGVAGANVLTF. The CDR3 DNA reads TGTGCCAGCAGCTTAGAGCCCCTAGCGGGAGTCGCTGGGGCCAACGTCCTGACTTTC.

V gene TRBV9 combines with J gene TRBJ2-1, with 9 bases that match TRBD1. The CDR3 contains 16 residues. The ends lost 1 base at V and 1 base at J; junction bases unmatched: 3. CDR1 is SGDLS and CDR2 is YYNGEE in the germline V gene. Written as DNA, the CDR3 is TGTGCCAGCAGCGTATCGGGGACAGGGTCCTACAATGAGCAGTTCTTC. It is translated as CASSVSGTGSYNEQFF. Supplemented by reference TRBV9 and TRBJ2-1, the full variable domain reads DSGVTQTPKHLITATGQRVTLRCSPRSGDLSVYWYQQSLDQGLQFLIQYYNGEERAKGNILERFSAQQFPDLHSELNLSSLELGDSALYFCASSVSGTGSYNEQFFGPGTRLTVL.